The 24 T cell receptor beta chains below come from one sample, sequenced in a study of spatial heterogeneity in lung cancer. Study-wide points: Mutation tallies in tumors tracked expanded intratumoral alpha and beta TCR counts.

No antigen has been identified for these receptors. Time point defined: sample taken at primary tumor resection. One entry per CDR3 protein results from TCRdb running MiXCR on the 5' RACE reads. The sample contains more than 25,000 distinct CDR3 sequences, around 6.5% of which appear only once. The source material was lung tumor tissue, sampled at surgery. The source is a male donor with early-stage non-small cell lung cancer.

This chain joins TRBV21-1 and TRBJ1-1; the D segment call TRBD1 is taken from the table without a DNA check. TRBV21-1 is given as a pseudogene. The CDR3 consists of 16 residues. CDR3 sequence reads: CASSKVYTGSNTEAFF. CDR3 bases: TGTGCCAGCAGCAAAGTATATACAGGGTCGAACACTGAAGCTTTCTTT.

This clonotype occurred many times. The chain is built from TRBV29-1 and TRBJ1-2; TRBD1 might be the D (6 bases). V lost 5 bases and J lost 7, with 14 bases in between. The CDR3 runs 12 residues. Germline CDR1 reads SQVTM; CDR2 reads ANQGSEA. CDR3 nucleotides: TGCAGCGTTACCGGGACAAAGTCTGGCTACACCTTC. Its protein is CSVTGTKSGYTF.

This chain joins TRBV2 and TRBJ1-1, with 8 positions matching TRBD1. This CDR3 is 18 amino acids long. Germline CDR1 reads SNHLY; CDR2 reads FYNNEI. V dropped 8 bases and J dropped 4; count of bases not matched to a gene: 21. The CDR3 loop is CASSLLGTGSLASTEAFF. CDR3 nucleotide sequence: TGTGCCAGCTCCCTCCTGGGGACAGGATCCCTTGCATCCACTGAAGCTTTCTTT.

This clonotype was seen a handful of times. This sequence joins TRBV27 and TRBJ2-6; D remains unclear. This CDR3 spans 14 amino acids. V gave up 5 bases and J gave up 0 bases, with 5 bases separating them. Germline CDR1 and CDR2: MNHEY and SMNVEV (reference sequence). In DNA form, the CDR3 reads TGTGCCAGCAGTGCTTACTCTGGGGCCAACGTCCTGACTTTC. Translated: CASSAYSGANVLTF.

This chain connects TRBV12-3 or TRBV12-4 to TRBJ1-5; D is undetermined. The CDR3 is 13 amino acids. Deletions cut 6 bases from V and 1 base from J, with 7 bases between. CDR3 coding DNA: TGTGCCAGCAGGGTAGGGAGCAATCAGCCCCAGCATTTT. Translated, it gives CASRVGSNQPQHF.

This clonotype was picked up a small number of times. V gene TRBV7-2 combines with J gene TRBJ1-6; maybe TRBD1 (6 bases). The CDR3 has 16 residues. Trimming cost V 4 bases and J 0 bases, with 10 bases left between them. Germline V lookup: CDR1 SGHTA, CDR2 FQGNSA. As DNA, the CDR3 is TGTGCCAGCAGCTACAGGGAGAGCTCCTATAATTCACCCCTCCACTTT. Translated, it gives CASSYRESSYNSPLHF.

This clonotype has more than one count but fewer than ten. The V and J genes are TRBV5-1 and TRBJ2-4, with 8 bases matching TRBD1. Unmatched junction bases numbered 11, after V lost 4 bases and J lost 2 bases. The germline V gene encodes CDR1 SGHRS and CDR2 YFSETQ. The length of the CDR3 is 17 residues. CDR3 region: CASSPQGQGASKNIQYF. The CDR3 region has the DNA TGCGCCAGCAGCCCCCAAGGGCAGGGGGCATCCAAAAACATTCAGTACTTC.

This clonotype was seen at least ten times. The rearrangement joins TRBV20-1 to TRBJ2-7, with 8 bases identical to TRBD1. The CDR3 sequence is 13 residues long. With 6 bases clipped from V and 4 bases from J, the junction kept 8 bases outside the gene matches. CDR1 is DFQATT, CDR2 SNEGSKA, per germline (reference sequence). This CDR3 is CSATDREGYEQYF. The DNA for the CDR3 is TGCAGTGCCACGGACAGGGAAGGATACGAGCAGTACTTC.

This clonotype was seen ten or more times. The chain uses TRBV12-3 or TRBV12-4 and TRBJ2-5, with 7 nucleotides matching TRBD2. The CDR3 is made up of 15 amino acids. V gave up 8 bases and J gave up 3 bases; unmatched junction bases: 12. The CDR3 loop is CASGSRGEGKETQYF. In DNA form, the CDR3 reads TGTGCCAGCGGGTCCCGGGGGGAGGGGAAAGAGACCCAGTACTTC.

V gene TRBV3-1 combines with J gene TRBJ2-3; D is unresolved. The CDR3 sequence is 13 residues long. Trimming took off 4 bases at V and 5 bases at J, with 10 bases between the two ends. CDR1 and CDR2 (germline): LGHDT, YNNKEL (reference sequence). For the CDR3, the DNA is TGTGCCAGCAGCCTAGGAACCGGAGATACGCAGTATTTT. Encoded protein: CASSLGTGDTQYF.

This clonotype was detected many times. The V gene is TRBV9, the J gene TRBJ2-3; the D is unclear. Deletions cut 0 bases from V and 5 bases from J, with 7 bases between. The CDR3 runs to 13 residues. Germline values: CDR1 SGDLS, CDR2 YYNGEE. As DNA, the CDR3 is TGTGCCAGCAGCGTAGGGGGTGAAGATACGCAGTATTTT. Protein product: CASSVGGEDTQYF.

The chain employs TRBV4-2 and TRBJ1-2; 9 bases agree with TRBD1. V lost 0 bases, J lost 6 bases, and 5 bases stayed unmatched. Germline assignment: CDR1 LGHNA and CDR2 YNFKEQ. The CDR3 totals 15 residues. In DNA form, the CDR3 reads TGTGCCAGCAGCCAAGAGGGACAGGGTAGGGATGGCTACACCTTC. It encodes CASSQEGQGRDGYTF.

Many counts were recorded for this clonotype. V gene TRBV6-5 combines with J gene TRBJ2-5; TRBD1 is a possible D gene (5 bases). Trimming took off 8 bases at V and 8 bases at J, with 24 bases between the two ends. The V gene's germline CDR1 is MNHEY and CDR2 SVGAGI. The CDR3 runs 15 residues. CDR3 region: CASRNFKGVQGTQYF. Written as DNA, the CDR3 is TGTGCCAGCCGAAACTTTAAAGGGGTCCAAGGTACCCAGTACTTC.

This clonotype was counted ten times or more. This chain connects TRBV7-6 to TRBJ2-5, with 10 bases fitting TRBD1. J was trimmed by 9 bases and V by 0 bases; bases with no gene match: 19. The CDR3 runs to 19 residues. Germline CDR1 and CDR2: SGHVS and FNYEAQ. CDR3: CASSLARGDRGESYESQYF. In DNA, the CDR3 is TGTGCCAGCAGCTTAGCGCGAGGGGACAGGGGCGAGTCCTATGAGTCCCAGTACTTC.

This clonotype was seen more than once but under ten times. The chain uses TRBV7-9 and TRBJ2-2, with TRBD1 identical over 10 bases. The V segment lost 5 bases and the J segment 6 bases; nucleotides outside the gene matches: 6. This CDR3 comprises 15 residues. Germline V gene lookup returns CDR1 SEHNR and CDR2 FQNEAQ (reference sequence). CDR3 protein: CASSGTGTGAGELFF. In DNA form, the CDR3 reads TGTGCCAGCAGCGGGACCGGGACAGGGGCCGGGGAGCTGTTTTTT.

There are a few counts of this clonotype. The chain recombines TRBV14 with TRBJ1-2, with 9 bases aligning to TRBD1. V lost 4 bases, J lost 3 bases, and 6 bases stayed unmatched. CDR1 SGHDN and CDR2 FVKESK come from the germline V gene. The CDR3 sequence is 15 residues long. CDR3 in DNA: TGTGCCAGCAGCCGCGGACAGGGGTTCGACTATGGCTACACCTTC. Its protein is CASSRGQGFDYGYTF.

The chain recombines TRBV7-2 with TRBJ1-2, with 7 bases that match TRBD1. The CDR3 covers 15 residues. Germline CDR1 SGHTA, CDR2 FQGNSA. V dropped 5 bases and J dropped 3; count of bases not matched to a gene: 9. CDR3 in DNA: TGTGCCAGCAGCCCTTTCCAGGGGGTCGACTATGGCTACACCTTC. This sequence encodes CASSPFQGVDYGYTF.

V gene TRBV7-9 combines with J gene TRBJ2-7, with 10 positions matching TRBD2. Germline CDR1 SEHNR, CDR2 FQNEAQ (reference sequence). J was trimmed by 12 bases and V by 1 base; bases with no gene match: 6. The CDR3 spans 13 residues. The CDR3 bases are TGTGCCAGCAGCTTAGATCGAGCGGGGGGGCGGTACTTC. Translated, it gives CASSLDRAGGRYF. The full variable domain, rest sourced from reference TRBV7-9 and TRBJ2-7, is DTGVSQNPRHKITKRGQNVTFRCDPISEHNRLYWYRQTLGQGPEFLTYFQNEAQLEKSRLLSDRFSAERPKGSFSTLEIQRTEQGDSAMYLCASSLDRAGGRYFGPGTRLTVT.

This chain connects TRBV7-2 to TRBJ2-5; TRBD1 aligns across 9 bases. CDR1 is SGHTA, CDR2 FQGNSA, per germline. The V and J ends lost 4 bases and 5 bases, in that order; junction bases with no gene match: 8. This CDR3 contains 15 residues. The chain's CDR3 is CASSSTTGGGETQYF. DNA of the CDR3: TGTGCCAGCAGCTCCACCACAGGGGGCGGGGAGACCCAGTACTTC.

This clonotype was picked up many times. The genes are TRBV6-6 and TRBJ2-7; D is possibly TRBD1 (5 bases). Germline lookup yields CDR1 MNHNY and CDR2 SVGAGI (reference sequence). Between the trimmed V and J ends, which lost 8 bases and 1 base, there was a span of 9 bases. The CDR3 contains 12 residues. This chain's CDR3 is CASRSGSYEQYF. CDR3 nucleotide sequence: TGTGCCAGCCGCTCAGGGTCCTACGAGCAGTACTTC.

This clonotype was detected ten times or more. The V gene is TRBV4-1, the J gene TRBJ1-3; 8 bases are shared with TRBD1. The germline V gene encodes CDR1 MGHRA and CDR2 YSYEKL. This CDR3 comprises 16 residues. After removal of 4 bases from V and 0 bases from J, the junction contained 5 bases not matched to a gene. This CDR3 reads CASSPRTGLSGNTIYF. The CDR3 region has the DNA TGCGCCAGCAGCCCCCGGACAGGGCTCTCTGGAAACACCATATATTTT.

The J gene is TRBJ2-1, the V gene TRBV20-1; 14 nucleotides align to TRBD2. CDR3 length equals 15 residues. Germline assignment: CDR1 DFQATT and CDR2 SNEGSKA (reference sequence). The CDR3 nucleotides are TGCCTCGGGACTAGCGGGGGCAGCTCCTACAATGAGCAGTTCTTC. Its protein is CLGTSGGSSYNEQFF.

This clonotype was seen many times. The V call is TRBV5-1, the J call TRBJ2-3; tentatively, D is TRBD1 (5 bases). The CDR3 extends over 15 amino acids. The V end was cut by 1 base, the J end by 3 bases, with 12 bases between. The germline CDR1 and CDR2 sequences are SGHRS and YFSETQ. CDR3: CASSLSDSLTDTQYF. CDR3 coding DNA: TGCGCCAGCAGCTTGTCCGACAGTTTAACAGATACGCAGTATTTT.

This clonotype was picked up many times. CDR3 sequence reads: CASSSGTDNEKLFF. Written as DNA, the CDR3 is TGTGCCAGCAGTTCCGGGACAGATAATGAAAAACTGTTTTTT. The chain employs TRBV12-3 or TRBV12-4 and TRBJ1-4; 7 positions agree with TRBD1. The CDR3 runs 14 residues. The ends lost 4 bases at V and 4 bases at J; junction bases unmatched: 3.